The next 18 T cell receptor beta chains were all read from a single sample in a study of shared clonotypes between healthy human individuals. The repertoire was sequenced with immunoSEQ multiplex PCR; TCRdb's copy has only in-frame clones and lacks some. The repertoire holds roughly 1 million clones, around three quarters seen once, with more than 0.5% in the top ten. Sequenced input: memory CD4+ T cells from PBMCs. Subset in this sample: CD45RA-negative fraction. These receptor sequences come from a man aged 18 to 30 in good health. Some clones in this sample may be carry-over from other donors' samples.

In its sample, this clone was seen a few times. CDR3 residues: CASRPTENTEAFF. The CDR3 coding sequence is TGTGCCAGCAGACCCACAGAGAACACTGAAGCTTTCTTT. The chain has TRBV2 and TRBJ1-1; D is uncertain. In germline, CDR1 is SNHLY, CDR2 FYNNEI. V lost 6 bases to trimming and J lost 1 base, with 9 bases between them. The length of the CDR3 is 13 residues.

The chain has TRBV11-2 and TRBJ2-2; D gene unclear. From germline, CDR1 is SGHAT and CDR2 FQNNGV. The V end lost 0 bases, the J end lost 2 bases, and 7 bases lay between the germline ends. This CDR3 has 15 amino acids. DNA of the CDR3: TGTGCCAGCAGCTTAGAGGCAGTTAACACCGGGGAGCTGTTTTTT. Translated, it gives CASSLEAVNTGELFF.

The V and J genes are TRBV18 and TRBJ1-2; no definite D call. Deletions cut 0 bases from V and 9 bases from J, with 14 bases between. Looked up from germline, CDR1 is KGHSH and CDR2 is LQKENI. This CDR3 is 14 amino acids long. The CDR3 sequence: CASSPPLGTGSYTF. As DNA, the CDR3 is TGTGCCAGCTCACCACCTCTGGGTACCGGAAGCTACACCTTC.

This sequence joins TRBV29-1 and TRBJ2-2; 7 nucleotides line up with TRBD2. J was trimmed by 2 bases and V by 4 bases; bases with no gene match: 10. This CDR3 is 16 amino acids long. CDR1 and CDR2 from the germline V gene are SQVTM and ANQGSEA. The CDR3 loop reads CSVVASAGINTGELFF. CDR3 nucleotide sequence: TGCAGCGTTGTCGCTTCAGCGGGAATTAACACCGGGGAGCTGTTTTTT.

There are many counts of this clone. The chain recombines TRBV4-2 with TRBJ2-7, with 10 bases fitting TRBD2. V gave up 3 bases and J gave up 3 bases; unmatched junction bases: 8. The germline gives CDR1 LGHNA, CDR2 YNFKEQ. This CDR3 region has 16 residues. CDR3 loop: CASSHGTGTSDYEQYF. CDR3 sequence (DNA): TGTGCCAGCAGCCACGGTACCGGGACTAGCGACTACGAGCAGTACTTC.

This chain joins TRBV19 and TRBJ2-5, with unresolved D. Trimming took off 8 bases at V and 5 bases at J, with 18 bases between the two ends. There are 14 residues in the CDR3. Germline values: CDR1 LNHDA, CDR2 SQIVND (reference sequence). The CDR3, as DNA: TGTGCCAGTGCCGGGCCACCCATTGAGGAGACCCAGTACTTC. Translating it yields CASAGPPIEETQYF.

The CDR3, as DNA: TGTGCCAGCAGCAGACAGGGGAATCAGCCCCAGCATTTT. Translating gives CASSRQGNQPQHF. This chain connects TRBV7-9 to TRBJ1-5; 8 nucleotides agree with TRBD1. The CDR3 spans 13 residues. Germline values: CDR1 SEHNR, CDR2 FQNEAQ (reference sequence). Trimming at V came to 5 bases and at J to 4 bases, leaving 1 base not matched to a gene.

This clone has more than one count but fewer than ten. This CDR3 reads CASSWRQGPNTEAFF. In nucleotides, the CDR3 is TGTGCCAGTAGTTGGAGACAGGGGCCAAACACTGAAGCTTTCTTT. The V and J genes are TRBV19 and TRBJ1-1; 8 positions agree with TRBD1. After removal of 5 bases from V and 2 bases from J, the junction contained 7 bases not matched to a gene. The CDR3 covers 15 residues. Germline lookup yields CDR1 LNHDA and CDR2 SQIVND (reference sequence).

This clone was seen once. This sequence joins TRBV6-1 and TRBJ1-1, with D perhaps TRBD1 (5 bases). The V end was cut by 3 bases, the J end by 0 bases, with 14 bases between. The CDR3 has 16 amino acids. The germline gives CDR1 MNHNS, CDR2 SASEGT. In DNA, the CDR3 is TGTGCCAGCAGTGATCCAGGGACGGGGATGAACACTGAAGCTTTCTTT. This encodes CASSDPGTGMNTEAFF.

The chain has TRBV9 and TRBJ2-5; 8 nucleotides match TRBD2. The CDR3 length is 15 residues. Germline V CDR1 and CDR2: SGDLS, YYNGEE. V lost 4 bases and J lost 5; bases outside the gene matches: 10. In nucleotides, the CDR3 is TGTGCCAGCAGCCTTTCTCCCGGGAGGGTCGAGACCCAGTACTTC. Translated: CASSLSPGRVETQYF.

The CDR3 spells CASRWASGSYEQYF. CDR3 nucleotide sequence: TGTGCCAGCAGATGGGCTAGCGGCTCCTACGAGCAGTACTTC. The chain couples TRBV27 to TRBJ2-7; 7 bases line up with TRBD2. Germline CDR1 MNHEY, CDR2 SMNVEV (reference sequence). Trimming took 6 bases from V and 0 from J; bases not matched to a gene: 5. The CDR3 runs 14 residues.

This rearrangement joins TRBV9 to TRBJ2-2, with TRBD1 matching 7 bases. V trimming: 7 bases; J trimming: 5 bases; junction bases outside the gene matches: 14. CDR1 is SGDLS, CDR2 YYNGEE, per germline. This CDR3 is 16 amino acids long. This chain's CDR3 is CASGGQARLGTGELFF. In DNA form, the CDR3 reads TGTGCCAGCGGAGGACAGGCGAGATTGGGGACCGGGGAGCTGTTTTTT.

The V call is TRBV7-9, the J call TRBJ2-5; D may be TRBD1 (5 bases). Looked up from germline, CDR1 is SEHNR and CDR2 is FQNEAQ (reference sequence). This CDR3 contains 16 residues. V shed 3 bases and J shed 3 bases, with 17 bases lying between them. CDR3 amino acids: CASSFRQGVGKETQYF. For the CDR3, the DNA is TGTGCCAGCAGCTTTCGTCAGGGCGTAGGAAAAGAGACCCAGTACTTC.

This sequence joins TRBV7-3 and TRBJ2-1; a weak D match, TRBD2 (5 bases). Per germline, CDR1 SGHTA and CDR2 FQGTGA. V lost 5 bases and J 9 bases, leaving 14 bases between the germline ends. CDR3 length equals 13 residues. The CDR3 reads CASSPNPRGEQFF. The CDR3 region has the DNA TGTGCCAGCAGCCCAAACCCCCGGGGTGAGCAGTTCTTC. The whole variable domain, filled in from reference TRBV7-3 and TRBJ2-1, reads GAGVSQTPSNKVTEKGKYVELRCDPISGHTALYWYRQSLGQGPEFLIYFQGTGAADDSGLPNDRFFAVRPEGSVSTLKIQRTERGDSAVYLCASSPNPRGEQFFGPGTRLTVL.

The rearrangement links TRBV4-3 to TRBJ2-3; 8 nucleotides line up with TRBD1. The CDR3 runs to 17 residues. Losses at the gene ends were 1 base for V and 3 bases for J; bases not matched to a gene: 9. CDR1 is LGHNA, CDR2 YSLEER, per germline. The chain's CDR3 is CASSQVLGTGPTDTQYF. The CDR3 coding sequence is TGCGCCAGCAGCCAAGTTCTAGGGACAGGACCAACAGATACGCAGTATTTT.

The gene calls are TRBV7-2 and TRBJ1-2, with 7 positions matching TRBD1. V trimming: 5 bases; J trimming: 4 bases; junction bases outside the gene matches: 13. The CDR3 loop spans 16 amino acids. Germline CDR1 is SGHTA and CDR2 is FQGNSA. CDR3 protein: CASSPSGAGGSYGYTF. In DNA form, the CDR3 reads TGTGCCAGCAGCCCAAGCGGGGCAGGGGGGAGCTATGGCTACACCTTC.

The chain combines TRBV7-6 with TRBJ1-4; the D gene is possibly TRBD1 (5 bases). With 6 bases removed from V and 6 bases from J, the gap between germline ends came to 11 bases. Germline CDR1 is SGHVS and CDR2 is FNYEAQ. This CDR3 region has 13 residues. CDR3 DNA sequence: TGTGCCAGCAGGCATGGGACGGATGAAAAACTGTTTTTT. It yields the protein CASRHGTDEKLFF.

V is TRBV4-1 and J is TRBJ2-2; TRBD1 or TRBD2 may be the D gene (5 bases each). Germline lookup yields CDR1 MGHRA and CDR2 YSYEKL. The CDR3 runs 19 residues. Trimming shortened V by 4 bases and J by 0 bases, and 21 bases separated the two germline ends. The CDR3 loop reads CASSREPGTGSTNTGELFF. In DNA form, the CDR3 reads TGCGCCAGCAGCCGAGAGCCCGGGACGGGCTCCACGAACACCGGGGAGCTGTTTTTT.